The rows below give T cell receptor beta chains drawn from one sample of a study of blood T cells in healthy people across ages. Each CDR3 protein is one row after TCRdb ran MiXCR on the 5' RACE reads. The repertoire holds 550,000 to 600,000 distinct CDR3 sequences, with 25% to 30% as singletons. Material: blood. These receptor sequences come from a woman between 65 and 79 years old in good health. CDR3s leave out the opening cysteine and the closing phenylalanine or tryptophan. Clone size is shown for a subset of rows, as once, few, many or a class of expanded clone.

V	size	J	CDR3
TRBV9	few	TRBJ2-5	ASSVGSRRTGLVETQY
TRBV12-3/TRBV12-4	-	TRBJ1-1	ASGLEPTMNTEAF
TRBV20-1	-	TRBJ2-1	SARKGLGGNEQF
TRBV5-1	-	TRBJ1-1	ASKVGGDVNTEAF
TRBV6-2/TRBV6-3	-	TRBJ1-2	ASSPGQKNYGYT
TRBV25-1	-	TRBJ1-4	AGSDYRVREKLF
TRBV9	-	TRBJ2-5	ASSVGGTRQETQY
TRBV12-3/TRBV12-4	few	TRBJ2-4	ASSLGGRGYIQY
TRBV11-2	few	TRBJ2-5	ASSSEGTSGGRTQETQY
TRBV27	-	TRBJ1-5	ASSYRQGNQPQH
TRBV7-3	-	TRBJ1-1	ASSLARDRLGNTEAF
TRBV5-1	-	TRBJ2-5	ASSTGRSLGETQY
TRBV6-6	few	TRBJ2-4	ASSGDSLLAKNIQY
TRBV6-2/TRBV6-3	few	TRBJ2-7	ASSDGHPYEQY
TRBV5-1	-	-	ASSLAGTGNGEQY
TRBV6-6	many	TRBJ1-2	ASSYGTGNYGYT
TRBV4-3	-	TRBJ2-7	ASSQVLGPSYEQY
TRBV7-2	-	-	ASSLASFGVNEQF
TRBV20-1	-	TRBJ2-3	SARGRRLASDTQY
TRBV20-1	-	TRBJ2-1	SVSSGGSSYNEQL
TRBV7-8	-	TRBJ2-5	ASSFQLTQY
TRBV9	-	TRBJ2-7	ASSRDPTGGYEQY
TRBV20-1	few	TRBJ2-1	SARGLAGDSSYNEQF
TRBV7-9	-	TRBJ1-6	ASSQISGEVSSPLH
TRBV7-3	few	TRBJ2-2	ASSSFLSGELF
TRBV10-3	-	TRBJ2-1	AISVDPDNEQF
TRBV5-1	once	TRBJ2-1	ASSLGGTGNNEQF
TRBV7-2	few	TRBJ1-1	ASSLVRAEAF
TRBV29-1	-	TRBJ1-1	SVRGQGGSNTEAF
TRBV5-1	few	TRBJ2-3	ASGGSGGRSITDTQY
TRBV7-2	-	TRBJ1-1	ASSLGGGSEAF
TRBV7-2	-	TRBJ1-1	ASSFSRIGRYNTEAF
TRBV24-1	few	TRBJ1-5	ATSDLGSSDQPQH
TRBV7-2	few	TRBJ1-1	ASSARLWSEAF
TRBV12-3/TRBV12-4	-	TRBJ1-5	ASRKTGNQPQH
TRBV6-6	few	TRBJ2-3	ASSYAGRTDTQY
TRBV9	-	TRBJ1-2	ASSARTGDPGYT
TRBV12-3/TRBV12-4	-	TRBJ2-1	ASSFSGVRSSYNEQF
TRBV5-1	-	TRBJ1-2	ASSPDGTALYGYT
TRBV20-1	-	TRBJ2-7	SARVYYGEQY
TRBV5-6	-	TRBJ2-3	ASRRDRDLMWDAQY
TRBV7-2	few	TRBJ2-5	ASSLGTGRGKTQH
TRBV7-2	-	TRBJ2-5	ASSPQVVAGGLQAETQY
TRBV12-3/TRBV12-4	-	TRBJ2-6	ASSLMGTGANVLT
TRBV5-1	-	TRBJ2-2	ASSLEAVNTGELF
TRBV5-6	-	-	ASSVGGNRHNEQF
TRBV3-1	few	TRBJ2-7	ASSRGQNEQY